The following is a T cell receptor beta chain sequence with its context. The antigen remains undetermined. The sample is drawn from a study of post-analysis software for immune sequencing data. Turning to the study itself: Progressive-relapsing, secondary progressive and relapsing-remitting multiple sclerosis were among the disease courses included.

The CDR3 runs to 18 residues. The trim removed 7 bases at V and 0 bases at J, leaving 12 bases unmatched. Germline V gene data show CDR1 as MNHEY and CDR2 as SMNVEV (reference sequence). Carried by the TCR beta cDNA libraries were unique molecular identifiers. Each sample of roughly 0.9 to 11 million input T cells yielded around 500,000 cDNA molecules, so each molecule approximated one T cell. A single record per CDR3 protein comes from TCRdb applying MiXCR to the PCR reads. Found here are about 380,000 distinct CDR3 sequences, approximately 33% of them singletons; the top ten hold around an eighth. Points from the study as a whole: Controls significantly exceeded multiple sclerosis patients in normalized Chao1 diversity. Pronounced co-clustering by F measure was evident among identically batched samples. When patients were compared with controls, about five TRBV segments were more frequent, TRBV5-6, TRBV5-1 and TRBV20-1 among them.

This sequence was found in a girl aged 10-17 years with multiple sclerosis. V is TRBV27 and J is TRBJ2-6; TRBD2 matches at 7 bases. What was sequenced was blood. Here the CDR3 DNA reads TGTGCCAGCACCCAGAATCGGCGGGGGACCTCTGGGGCCAACGTCCTGACTTTC. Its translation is CASTQNRRGTSGANVLTF.